The T cell receptor (beta chain) under discussion was sequenced for a study of regulatory T cells in long-lasting Graves disease. As for the study in general: Persistent cases were those of Graves' disease that involved over 5 years of antithyroid drugs with positive TSH receptor antibodies. Findings and limits, study-wide: TRBV28, TRBJ1-2 and TRBJ2-5 were segments that persistent disease favored. TCR diversity was lower in persistent Graves' patients (versus newly diagnosed ones).

This clonotype was seen at least ten times. Its specificity is unknown. V lost 7 bases and J lost 5; bases outside the gene matches: 9. The CDR3 is 14 residues long. Germline lookup yields CDR1 MDHEN and CDR2 SYDVKM. Time point of the sample: persistent/refractory GD, antithyroid drugs over 5 years with positive TRAb. There was RNA extracted from PBMCs, and the TCR library was made from it. Arm-PCR with iRepertoire HTBI primers amplified the CDR3 regions for these TCR beta libraries. Using its own MiXCR run on the multiplex PCR reads, TCRdb lists one record per CDR3 protein. The sample records around 460,000 distinct CDR3 sequences, around a fifth being singletons.

Sequencing used peripheral blood mononuclear cells (PBMCs), obtained when the disease was refractory, from a patient treated with antithyroid drugs. V is TRBV28 and J is TRBJ2-5; 8 bases are a match to TRBD1. The TCR originated in a female donor with Graves disease. The CDR3 sequence: CASKLSGGWETQYF. CDR3 DNA: TGTGCCAGCAAACTCTCAGGGGGCTGGGAGACCCAGTACTTC.